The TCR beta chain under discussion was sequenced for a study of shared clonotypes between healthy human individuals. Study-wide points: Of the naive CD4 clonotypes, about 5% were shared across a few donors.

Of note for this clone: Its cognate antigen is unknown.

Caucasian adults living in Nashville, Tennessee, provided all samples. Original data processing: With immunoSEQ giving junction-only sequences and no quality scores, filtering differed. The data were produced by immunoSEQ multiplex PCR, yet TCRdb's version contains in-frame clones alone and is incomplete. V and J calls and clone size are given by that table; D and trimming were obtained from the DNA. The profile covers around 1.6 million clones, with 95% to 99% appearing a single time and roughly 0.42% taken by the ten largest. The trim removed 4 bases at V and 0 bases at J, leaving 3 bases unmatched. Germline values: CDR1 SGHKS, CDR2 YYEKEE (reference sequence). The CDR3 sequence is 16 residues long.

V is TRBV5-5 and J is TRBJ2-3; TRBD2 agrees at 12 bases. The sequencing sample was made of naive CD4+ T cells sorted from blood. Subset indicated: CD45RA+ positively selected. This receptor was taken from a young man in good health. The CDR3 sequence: CASSLAGGPSTDTQYF. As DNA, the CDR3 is TGTGCCAGCAGCCTAGCGGGAGGGCCTAGCACAGATACGCAGTATTTT. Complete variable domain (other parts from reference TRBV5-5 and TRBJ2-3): DAGVTQSPTHLIKTRGQQVTLRCSPISGHKSVSWYQQVLGQGPQFIFQYYEKEERGRGNFPDRFSARQFPNYSSELNVNALLLGDSALYLCASSLAGGPSTDTQYFGPGTRLTVL.